This record looks at one T cell receptor beta chain sequence and its context. The data were taken from a study of blood T cell repertoires in COVID-19. The overall study: COVID-19 samples from acute and convalescent phases originated in the United States, Italy and Spain.

Methods used by the authors: Reference gene primers were amplified, and this amplification served to estimate nucleated cell counts. Assay used: immunoSEQ multiplex PCR; TCRdb lists only in-frame clones, some missing. The V and J calls and the clone size are those of that table, but D and trimming were determined from the DNA. The sample gives some 350,000 clones, roughly 90% of which show up once; less than 3.5% is in the top ten. Germline assignment: CDR1 LNHDA and CDR2 SQIVND (reference sequence). V shed 7 bases and J shed 3 bases, with 16 bases lying between them. The CDR3 is made up of 15 amino acids.

The chain employs TRBV19 and TRBJ1-5; D gene ambiguous. The specimen was peripheral blood. This TCR was sampled from a young woman with COVID-19, enrolled during active disease. This CDR3 reads CASTPGRANNQPQHF. Here the CDR3 DNA reads TGTGCCAGTACTCCTGGGAGGGCTAACAATCAGCCCCAGCATTTT.